The rows below give T cell receptor beta chains drawn from one sample of a study of cytomegalovirus exposure and HLA in healthy donors. Clones were sequenced by immunoSEQ multiplex PCR, and TCRdb holds only the in-frame ones, with some missing. The sample comprises roughly 150,000 clones, 70% to 90% of which are singletons, and 3.5% to 4.5% rests with the top ten. Material for sequencing was PBMCs. The receptor set was obtained from a woman in her 40s in good health and CMV-seropositive. Each CDR3 is given with its conserved first and last residue. The D gene is left open where the match is weak. Size tells how often a clone was seen (once, few, many) or the class of an expanded clone, and some rows leave it out.

DNA | CDR3 | V | D | J | size
TGCGCCAGCAGCCAAGATTATCAGGGCCGGAATGGCTACACCTTC | CASSQDYQGRNGYTF | TRBV4-3 | - | TRBJ1-2 | -
TGCGCCAGCAGTGAAATAGCGGGGGGCACAGATACGCAGTATTTT | CASSEIAGGTDTQYF | TRBV10-1 | TRBD2 | TRBJ2-3 | -
TGTGCCAGCAGTGATGGGTTCAGGGAGCAGTACTTC | CASSDGFREQYF | TRBV2 | - | TRBJ2-7 | -
TGTGCCAGCAGCTTAGGAATATTTAGCGGACAGCCCCAGCATTTT | CASSLGIFSGQPQHF | TRBV7-2 | - | TRBJ1-5 | -
TGTGCCACAGGATTCCCCTCTGGAAACACCATATATTTT | CATGFPSGNTIYF | TRBV7-8 | - | TRBJ1-3 | -
TGCGCCAGCGGGGGCGACACGAACACAGATACGCAGTATTTT | CASGGDTNTDTQYF | TRBV4-1 | - | TRBJ2-3 | -
TGTGCCAGCAGTGAAGGGACAGGGTACGAGCAGTACTTC | CASSEGTGYEQYF | TRBV25-1 | TRBD1 | TRBJ2-7 | -
TGTGCCAGCAGTTTATCGAAGACAGGGTCATTCGATGGCTACACCTTC | CASSLSKTGSFDGYTF | TRBV27 | TRBD1 | TRBJ1-2 | -
TGTGCCACCAGCAGAGATCGAGTGGGGCCCTCCTACAATGAGCAGTTCTTC | CATSRDRVGPSYNEQFF | TRBV15 | - | TRBJ2-1 | -
TGTGCCAGCAGCTTGTCCACCAGAACGAGGGCAGATACGCAGTATTTT | CASSLSTRTRADTQYF | TRBV7-9 | - | TRBJ2-3 | few
TGTGCCAGCAGCAAACTTGGGGCCTACGAGCAGTACTTC | CASSKLGAYEQYF | TRBV21-1 | - | TRBJ2-7 | few
TGTGCCAGCAGCGCCCGAAGACTAGCGGGGGGCGGAACCGGGGAGCTGTTTTTT | CASSARRLAGGGTGELFF | TRBV9 | TRBD2 | TRBJ2-2 | -
TGTGCCAGCACCTTCGGGGGGTCCCTGAACACCGGGGAGCTGTTTTTT | CASTFGGSLNTGELFF | TRBV9 | TRBD2 | TRBJ2-2 | -
TGTGCCAGCGCCCTAGGATCAAATGGAGAGCAGTACTTC | CASALGSNGEQYF | TRBV7-9 | - | TRBJ2-7 | -
TGTGCCACCAGCAGAGACAGGCCAAACTACGAGCAGTACTTC | CATSRDRPNYEQYF | TRBV15 | - | TRBJ2-7 | -
TGTGCCAGCAGCCCGGACAGGGTGATCGAGCAGTACTTC | CASSPDRVIEQYF | TRBV5-5 | TRBD1 | TRBJ2-7 | -
TGTGCCAGCAGCTTAGAACTAGCTGCCAATGAGCAGTTCTTC | CASSLELAANEQFF | TRBV11-2 | - | TRBJ2-1 | -
TGTGCCAGCAGCCCGGGGTCCGCTAACTATGGCTACACCTTC | CASSPGSANYGYTF | TRBV28 | - | TRBJ1-2 | -
TGTGCCAGCAGCCCTCAGACTAGCGGGAGAGGGTCAGATACGCAGTATTTT | CASSPQTSGRGSDTQYF | TRBV7-6 | TRBD2 | TRBJ2-3 | -
TGTGCCATCAGTGAGCGAGGGGGTCAGTTGGGGAGTGATGGCTACACCTTC | CAISERGGQLGSDGYTF | TRBV10-3 | - | TRBJ1-2 | -
TGTGCCTGGAGCAACAGGGACTATGGCTACACCTTC | CAWSNRDYGYTF | TRBV30 | - | TRBJ1-2 | -
TGTGCCAGCAGCGTAGGGGCGGGGGGGCTTAACGGGGAGCTGTTTTTT | CASSVGAGGLNGELFF | TRBV9 | TRBD2 | TRBJ2-2 | once
TGTGCCAGCAGCTTAGATCCGGGGGGAGGCGAAAAACTGTTTTTT | CASSLDPGGGEKLFF | TRBV7-2 | - | TRBJ1-4 | -
TGTGCCAGCTCACCAATGGGCATTTCCTACGAGCAGTACTTC | CASSPMGISYEQYF | TRBV18 | - | TRBJ2-7 | -
TGTGCCAGTTCGTCAGGGGCAGTAGGATTTGGGTTTTACAATGAGCAGTTCTTC | CASSSGAVGFGFYNEQFF | TRBV18 | - | TRBJ2-1 | -
TGCGCCAGCAGCCAAGGAGAGCTAGCGTTCGGCTCCTACAATGAGCAGTTCTTC | CASSQGELAFGSYNEQFF | TRBV4-1 | - | TRBJ2-1 | -
TGTGCCAGCAGCTCGGACAGGAACACTGAAGCTTTCTTT | CASSSDRNTEAFF | TRBV7-3 | - | TRBJ1-1 | -
TGTGCCAGCAGCAGTAGAGGGAGTTGGAATGAGCAGTTCTTC | CASSSRGSWNEQFF | TRBV7-3 | - | TRBJ2-1 | -
TGCAGCGTTGATTACGGCACCGGCGGCTACGAGCAGTACTTC | CSVDYGTGGYEQYF | TRBV29-1 | - | TRBJ2-7 | -
TGTGCCAGCACCTGGGACAGGGGATCCGAAGTGTACTTC | CASTWDRGSEVYF | TRBV27 | TRBD1 | TRBJ2-4 | -
TGTGCCAGCAGTTTAAGAAGGGACAGGGAGTACAATGAGCAGTTCTTC | CASSLRRDREYNEQFF | TRBV27 | TRBD1 | TRBJ2-1 | -
TGTGCCAGCAGCCGGGGGGGGCGCCGTGAAAAACTGTTTTTT | CASSRGGRREKLFF | TRBV11-2 | - | TRBJ1-4 | -
TGTGCCAGCAGCTTAGGTGGCGGGAAAGATACGCAGTATTTT | CASSLGGGKDTQYF | TRBV7-3 | - | TRBJ2-3 | -
TGTGCCAGCAGCTACAGGTTATTTGGACTAGCTAATAAAGAGACCCAGTACTTC | CASSYRLFGLANKETQYF | TRBV5-4 | TRBD2 | TRBJ2-5 | -
TGCGCCAGCAGCACTGGACAGGGGTCGCACGAGCAGTACTTC | CASSTGQGSHEQYF | TRBV5-1 | TRBD1 | TRBJ2-7 | -
TGTGCCAGCAGTTACGGAGGATGGGAGAGTGGCGAGCAGTACTTC | CASSYGGWESGEQYF | TRBV6-5 | - | TRBJ2-7 | -
TGTGCCAGCAGCCAAGCTCCTAGCGGGACGAACACCGGGGAGCTGTTTTTT | CASSQAPSGTNTGELFF | TRBV4-2 | TRBD2 | TRBJ2-2 | -
TGTGCCAGCAGTGAATTAGTAGGACAGGGAGGGACCGGGGAGCTGTTTTTT | CASSELVGQGGTGELFF | TRBV6-1 | - | TRBJ2-2 | -
TGTGCCAGTGCTACGACAGGGAATCAGCCCCAGCATTTT | CASATTGNQPQHF | TRBV19 | TRBD1 | TRBJ1-5 | -
TGTGCCAGTAGCTTCGGGGACAGGGGGCTCACCGGGGAGCTGTTTTTT | CASSFGDRGLTGELFF | TRBV19 | TRBD1 | TRBJ2-2 | -
TGTGCCAGCAGCTTAGGAGGGAGTAATCAGCCCCAGCATTTT | CASSLGGSNQPQHF | TRBV13 | - | TRBJ1-5 | once